This T cell receptor beta chain was captured by sequencing in a study of tumor-infiltrating lymphocytes in primary liver carcinoma. Study results and caveats: A small share of top clones, only about 8-25%, was found in all five tumor regions. Tumor-adjacent and tumor-blood pairs displayed less overlap than did pairs of tumor regions. Tumors reached a significantly greater top-250-clone fraction than blood did (p = 0.039).

Germline V gene data show CDR1 as SGHNT and CDR2 as YYREEE (reference sequence). The length of the CDR3 is 16 residues. Unsorted bulk tissue, roughly 20-32 mg of it, served as the source for co-extraction of RNA and DNA. Samples were taken from five separate regions of every tumor. Regarding this clonotype: As yet, its antigen is unknown. The junction does not match germline at one end; this may be a read error.

The input was 450 to 550 ng total RNA; TCR beta cDNA was made from it with a constant-region primer. ARM-PCR, slightly modified, supplied the TCR beta libraries through three nested multiplex PCR rounds. With TRBV1-TRBV30 forward primers and a C-beta reverse primer, the first two PCR rounds were run for 10 to 11 cycles each. Via MiXCR, TCRdb re-called the multiplex PCR reads, giving one row per CDR3 protein. The data contain about 48,000 distinct CDR3 sequences, 70% to 85% of them singletons. Source material: liver tumor tissue from sampling region 3. Sample subset: tumor region T3, left-lateral pole. J is TRBJ2-3 and V is TRBV5-4; D not certain. The receptor's source is a man in his forties with primary liver carcinoma and hepatitis B virus infection. Here the CDR3 DNA reads TGTACCAGCAGCTTGGATAATAGCCTATGGTCAGATACGCAGTATTTT. Protein sequence: CTSSLDNSLWSDTQYF.